This TCR beta chain stems from a study of blood T cell repertoires in COVID-19. The wider study: Acute and convalescent COVID-19 samples came from the United States, Italy and Spain.

Libraries were prepared by immunoSEQ multiplex PCR; TCRdb keeps only in-frame clonotypes and omits some of them. The table has roughly 160,000 clones, more than 85% seen once; the top ten hold under 3%. Seattle's cohort entered during active infection and was followed longitudinally. The TCR sequence derives from a woman of 80 years or more with COVID-19, enrolled during active disease. Sequenced: peripheral blood.

CDR3 coding DNA: TGTGCCAGCAGCTTAATACCCGCAGGGGCCGGGGAGCTGTTTTTT. It is translated as CASSLIPAGAGELFF. This sequence joins TRBV7-2 and TRBJ2-2; a possible D gene is TRBD1 (6 bases). CDR1 is SGHTA and CDR2 is FQGNSA in the germline V gene. The CDR3 length is 15 residues. V was clipped by 2 bases and J by 6 bases, with 13 bases between them.